This T cell receptor beta chain emerged from a study of blood T cell repertoires in COVID-19. About the study: Specimens from acute and convalescent COVID-19 originated in the United States, Italy and Spain. PBMCs, B-cell-depleted T cells, or T cells provided the cDNA or gDNA that made up the material.

As originally analysed: Reference gene primer amplification gave estimated nucleated cell counts. Method: immunoSEQ multiplex PCR; TCRdb's copy keeps in-frame clones and lacks some. The DNA was the basis for D and trimming; V, J and clone size are from that table. The sample has roughly 130,000 clones, over 65% seen once. V dropped 6 bases and J dropped 2; count of bases not matched to a gene: 18. This CDR3 is 18 amino acids long. From germline, CDR1 is SGHNT and CDR2 YYREEE (reference sequence). V usage is TRBV5-4 and J usage is TRBJ1-1; 8 bases align to TRBD1. The sample comprised peripheral blood. This clonotype was sampled from a man aged 50-60 years with acute or convalescent COVID-19. In DNA form, the CDR3 reads TGTGCCAGCACTCTCAGAACGTTCCGGGACAGGATTAACACTGAAGCTTTCTTT. Residues: CASTLRTFRDRINTEAFF. The variable domain in full, with the rest retrieved from reference TRBV5-4 and TRBJ1-1, is ETGVTQSPTHLIKTRGQQVTLRCSSQSGHNTVSWYQQALGQGPQFIFQYYREEENGRGNFPPRFSGLQFPNYSSELNVNALELDDSALYLCASTLRTFRDRINTEAFFGQGTRLTVV.